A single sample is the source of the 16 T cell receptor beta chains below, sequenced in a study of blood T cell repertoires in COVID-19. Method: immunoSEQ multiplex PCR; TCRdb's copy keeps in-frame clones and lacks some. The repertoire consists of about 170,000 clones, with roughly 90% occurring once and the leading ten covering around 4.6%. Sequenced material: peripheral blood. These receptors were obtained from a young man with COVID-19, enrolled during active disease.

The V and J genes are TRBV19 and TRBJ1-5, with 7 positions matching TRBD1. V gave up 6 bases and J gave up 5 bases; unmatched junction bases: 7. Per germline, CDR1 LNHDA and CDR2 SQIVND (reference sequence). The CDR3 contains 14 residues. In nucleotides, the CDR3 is TGTGCCAGTAGATTGACAGGGCAGCATCAGCCCCAGCATTTT. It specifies CASRLTGQHQPQHF.

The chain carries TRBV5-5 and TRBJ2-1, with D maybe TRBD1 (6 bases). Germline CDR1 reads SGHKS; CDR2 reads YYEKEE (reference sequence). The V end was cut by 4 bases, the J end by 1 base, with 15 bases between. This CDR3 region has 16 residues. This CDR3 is CASSRGNRDSYNEQFF. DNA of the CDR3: TGTGCCAGCAGCCGGGGAAACAGGGATTCCTACAATGAGCAGTTCTTC.

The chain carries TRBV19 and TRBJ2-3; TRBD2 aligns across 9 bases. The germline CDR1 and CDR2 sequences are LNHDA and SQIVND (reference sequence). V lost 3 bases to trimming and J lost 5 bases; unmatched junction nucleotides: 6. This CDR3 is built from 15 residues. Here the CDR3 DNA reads TGTGCCAGTAGTATTTTGGCGGGAGGGAGAGATACGCAGTATTTT. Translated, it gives CASSILAGGRDTQYF.

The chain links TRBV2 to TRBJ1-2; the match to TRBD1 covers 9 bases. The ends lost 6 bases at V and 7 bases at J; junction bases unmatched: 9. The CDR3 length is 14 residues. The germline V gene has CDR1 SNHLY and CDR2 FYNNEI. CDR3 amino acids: CASRASGTGSGYTF. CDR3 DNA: TGTGCCAGCAGAGCCTCCGGGACAGGGAGTGGCTACACCTTC.

CDR3 residues: CSASAADRGQGLFF. The CDR3 DNA reads as TGCAGTGCTAGTGCGGCCGACAGGGGGCAGGGACTGTTTTTT. The chain joins TRBV20-1 to TRBJ1-4; 10 positions agree with TRBD1. J was trimmed by 13 bases and V by 3 bases; bases with no gene match: 11. CDR1 and CDR2 from the germline V gene are DFQATT and SNEGSKA (reference sequence). The CDR3 length is 14 residues.

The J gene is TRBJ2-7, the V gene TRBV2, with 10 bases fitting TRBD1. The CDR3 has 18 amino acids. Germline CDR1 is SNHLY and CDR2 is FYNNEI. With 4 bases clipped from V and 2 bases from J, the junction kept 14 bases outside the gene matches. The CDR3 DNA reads TGTGCCAGCAGTGGGGGCAACCCCGGGACAGGGGACACCTACGAGCAGTACTTC. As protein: CASSGGNPGTGDTYEQYF.

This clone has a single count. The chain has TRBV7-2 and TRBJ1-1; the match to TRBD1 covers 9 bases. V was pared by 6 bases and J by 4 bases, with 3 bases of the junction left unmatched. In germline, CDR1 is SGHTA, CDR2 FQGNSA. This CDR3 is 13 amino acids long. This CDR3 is CASSLTGGTEAFF. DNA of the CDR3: TGTGCCAGCAGTTTGACAGGGGGCACTGAAGCTTTCTTT.

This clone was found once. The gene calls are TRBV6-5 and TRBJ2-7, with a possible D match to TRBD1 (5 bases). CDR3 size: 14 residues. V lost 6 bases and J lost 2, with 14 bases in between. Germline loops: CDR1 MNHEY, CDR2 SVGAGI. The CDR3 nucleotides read TGTGCCAGCAGCCTTGACAGAGGTACCTACGAGCAGTACTTC. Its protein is CASSLDRGTYEQYF.

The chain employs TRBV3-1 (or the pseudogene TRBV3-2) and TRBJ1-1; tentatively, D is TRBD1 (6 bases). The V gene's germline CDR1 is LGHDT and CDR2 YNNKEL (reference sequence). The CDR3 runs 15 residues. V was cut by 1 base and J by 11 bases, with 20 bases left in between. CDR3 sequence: CASSQGGPGSPWAFF. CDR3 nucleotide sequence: TGTGCCAGCAGCCAAGGGGGGCCGGGTTCCCCCTGGGCTTTCTTT.

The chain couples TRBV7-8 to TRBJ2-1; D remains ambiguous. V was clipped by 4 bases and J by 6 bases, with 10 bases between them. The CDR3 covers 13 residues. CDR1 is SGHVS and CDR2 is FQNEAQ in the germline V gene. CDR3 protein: CASSSPPSNEQFF. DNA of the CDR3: TGTGCCAGCAGCTCCCCGCCGAGCAATGAGCAGTTCTTC.

CDR3 protein: CASSEAFGAQHF. The CDR3 DNA reads TGTGCCAGCAGTGAAGCATTCGGGGCCCAGCATTTT. This chain links TRBV2 with TRBJ1-5; D unclear. The CDR3 is 12 amino acids. The germline V and J ends were trimmed by 0 bases and 11 bases, with 8 bases remaining between them. Germline CDR1 reads SNHLY; CDR2 reads FYNNEI.

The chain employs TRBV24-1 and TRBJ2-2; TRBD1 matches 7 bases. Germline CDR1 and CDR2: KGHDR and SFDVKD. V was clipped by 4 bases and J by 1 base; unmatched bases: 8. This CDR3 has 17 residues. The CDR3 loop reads CATSETGNPKNTGELFF. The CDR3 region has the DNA TGTGCCACCAGTGAGACAGGGAACCCTAAGAACACCGGGGAGCTGTTTTTT.

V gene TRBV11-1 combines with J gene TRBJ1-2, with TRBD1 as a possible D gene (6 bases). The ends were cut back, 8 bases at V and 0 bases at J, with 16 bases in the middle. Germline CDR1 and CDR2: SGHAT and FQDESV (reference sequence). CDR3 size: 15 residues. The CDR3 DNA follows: TGTGCCAGCGGACAAGACAGGACCACTAACTATGGCTACACCTTC. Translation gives CASGQDRTTNYGYTF.

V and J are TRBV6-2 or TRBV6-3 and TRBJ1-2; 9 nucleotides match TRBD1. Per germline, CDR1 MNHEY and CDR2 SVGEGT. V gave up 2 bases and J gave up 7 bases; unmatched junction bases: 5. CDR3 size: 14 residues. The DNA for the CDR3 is TGTGCCAGCAGTTACGTCGGGACAGGGCTTGGCTACACCTTC. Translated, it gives CASSYVGTGLGYTF.

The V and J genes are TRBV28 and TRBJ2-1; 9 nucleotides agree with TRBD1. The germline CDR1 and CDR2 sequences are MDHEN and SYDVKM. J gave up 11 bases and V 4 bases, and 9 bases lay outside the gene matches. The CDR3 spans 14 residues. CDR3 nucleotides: TGTGCCAGCAGTTCGGGACAGGGCGGGACTAAGCAGTTCTTC. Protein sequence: CASSSGQGGTKQFF.

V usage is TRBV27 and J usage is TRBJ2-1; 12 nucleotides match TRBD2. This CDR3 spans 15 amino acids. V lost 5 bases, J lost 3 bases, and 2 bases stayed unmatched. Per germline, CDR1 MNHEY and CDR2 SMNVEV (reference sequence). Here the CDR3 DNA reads TGTGCCAGCAGTCTAGCGGGAGGGCTCTACAATGAGCAGTTCTTC. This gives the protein CASSLAGGLYNEQFF.